This record concerns one T cell receptor (beta chain) sequence. Germline V gives CDR1 SGHTA, CDR2 FQGNSA. V was trimmed by 2 bases and J by 6 bases, leaving 8 bases between them. This CDR3 has 13 amino acids. The sample is drawn from a study of Graves' ophthalmopathy and Graves' hyperthyroidism. Across the study: No treatment had been given when peripheral blood was collected at initial diagnosis.

No progression to ophthalmopathy over 18 months defined stable hyperthyroidism. RNA transcripts provided the template for amplifying TCR beta CDR3 regions. Scientists carried out first-round RT-PCR using HTBI primers and then a second-round multiplex PCR. MiXCR, run by TCRdb on the multiplex PCR reads, gives a single entry per CDR3 protein. This table has about 620,000 distinct CDR3 sequences, 20% to 25% appearing once. The specimen was peripheral blood. The receptor was derived from a young woman with stable Graves' hyperthyroidism. Some clones in this sample may be carry-over from other donors' samples. The chain couples TRBV7-2 to TRBJ1-5; no clear D. The CDR3 is CASSLRIGQPQHF. CDR3 coding DNA: TGTGCCAGCAGCTTACGTATCGGTCAGCCCCAGCATTTT. The full variable domain, in which reference TRBV7-2 and TRBJ1-5 provide the parts outside the CDR3, is GAGVSQSPSNKVTEKGKDVELRCDPISGHTALYWYRQSLGQGLEFLIYFQGNSAPDKSGLPSDRFSAERTGGSVSTLTIQRTQQEDSAVYLCASSLRIGQPQHFGDGTRLSIL.